This TCR beta chain is from a study of blood T cell repertoires in COVID-19. On the study more broadly: Samples taken during acute and convalescent COVID-19 were collected in the United States, Italy and Spain.

The method was immunoSEQ multiplex PCR; TCRdb's version includes in-frame clones alone and lacks a portion of them. The table shows 200,000 to 250,000 clones, with about 88% occurring only once. Trimming pared 8 bases from V and 5 bases from J, leaving 13 bases between. Germline-derived CDR1 and CDR2 are MRHNA and SNTAGT. This CDR3 has 13 residues. The rearrangement uses TRBV6-4 and TRBJ1-5, with D possibly being TRBD1 (6 bases). This clonotype originated in a woman aged 50 to 65 with COVID-19, enrolled during active disease. Sequenced: peripheral blood. The CDR3 sequence is CASPHPGDQPQHF. The CDR3 nucleotides are TGTGCCAGCCCTCACCCAGGGGATCAGCCCCAGCATTTT.